Listed below are T cell receptor beta chains from one sample, sequenced in a study of T cell repertoires in aging, cancer and after chemotherapy. TCRdb processed the multiplex PCR reads anew with MiXCR; each CDR3 protein has one entry. This table has fewer than 12,000 distinct CDR3 sequences, roughly a third appearing once. The sequenced material came from blood. These receptors all stem from a human donor in good health. CDR3s include the opening cysteine and the closing phenylalanine or tryptophan. A D gene is named only where the DNA matches it firmly. A clone size is listed for some rows: how often the clone was seen (once, few, many), or a class if it is expanded.

J | V | D | size | DNA | CDR3
TRBJ2-1 | TRBV19 | NA | NA | TGTGCCAGTAGGATCGGGTTCTCCTACAATGAGCAGTTCTTC | CASRIGFSYNEQFF
TRBJ2-1 | TRBV6-5 | TRBD2 | medium-sized | TGTGCCACTGGGACTAGTGGGAATGAGCAGTTCTTC | CATGTSGNEQFF
TRBJ2-7 | TRBV6-2/TRBV6-3 | TRBD1 | NA | TGTGCCAGCATCTCACGCCAAGGACAGGTCCCCTACGAGCAGTACTTC | CASISRQGQVPYEQYF
TRBJ2-1 | TRBV6-5 | NA | few | TGTGCCAGCAGGCGCCGGGGGAGCTCCTACAATGAGCAGTTCTTC | CASRRRGSSYNEQFF
TRBJ2-2 | TRBV6-1 | NA | few | TGTGCCAGCAGCCTACTAGGACCGAACACCGGGGAGCTGTTTTTT | CASSLLGPNTGELFF
TRBJ2-7 | TRBV5-6 | NA | NA | TGTGCCAGCAGCTGGTCGGGAAACGAGCAGTACTTC | CASSWSGNEQYF
TRBJ2-3 | TRBV6-2/TRBV6-3 | TRBD2 | few | TGTGCCAGCAGTCAGAGCGGGGGCTCCACAGATACGCAGTATTTT | CASSQSGGSTDTQYF
TRBJ1-4 | TRBV5-1 | NA | NA | TGCGCCAGCAGCTTGGAGAGGGGAGGCTTTGAAAAACTGTTTTTT | CASSLERGGFEKLFF
TRBJ2-3 | TRBV6-1 | TRBD1 | NA | TGTGCCAGCAGTGATACAGGGGGCATCACAGATACGCAGTATTTT | CASSDTGGITDTQYF
TRBJ2-7 | TRBV11-3 | NA | medium-sized | TGTGCCAGCAGCTTACCGACAGGCCCCTACGAGCAGTACTTC | CASSLPTGPYEQYF
TRBJ1-2 | TRBV6-1 | TRBD1 | NA | TGTGCCAGCAGTGCGGGACAGGGATCCAACGATGGCTACACCTTC | CASSAGQGSNDGYTF
TRBJ2-1 | TRBV12-3/TRBV12-4 | NA | NA | TGTGCCAGCAGTTTATCCCAGGGGCGGAATGAGCAGTTCTTC | CASSLSQGRNEQFF
TRBJ1-1 | TRBV11-3 | NA | NA | TGTGCCAGCAGCTTAGTGGCTGGACAGAGTGAAGCTTTCTTT | CASSLVAGQSEAFF
TRBJ2-7 | TRBV11-3 | TRBD1 | NA | TGTGCCAGCAGCTTGGAGGGACAGGACGAGCAGTACTTC | CASSLEGQDEQYF
TRBJ1-1 | TRBV7-9 | TRBD1 | NA | TGCGCCAGCAGCCAAGGGGACAGGGCGAACACTGAAGCTTTCTTT | CASSQGDRANTEAFF
TRBJ1-5 | TRBV6-2/TRBV6-3 | TRBD1 | NA | TGTGCCAGCAGAATCCCCCGGGACAGGCGGCAGGTTCAGCCCCAGCATTTT | CASRIPRDRRQVQPQHF
TRBJ2-2 | TRBV18 | NA | medium-sized | TGTGCCAGCTCACCCAGGGAGGCCGGGGAGCTGTTTTTT | CASSPREAGELFF
TRBJ2-2 | TRBV5-4 | NA | medium-sized | TGTGCCAGCAGCTTCGCGGGGTCCCACGGGGAGCTGTTTTTT | CASSFAGSHGELFF
TRBJ2-1 | TRBV19 | NA | few | TGTGCCAGTAGTATAGTAATACTGGCTTTCAGGTGGTACAATGAGCAGTTCTTC | CASSIVILAFRWYNEQFF
TRBJ1-2 | TRBV4-2 | TRBD1 | NA | TGTGCCAGCAGCCAAGACCGGGACAGTTCCTATGGCTACACCTTC | CASSQDRDSSYGYTF
TRBJ1-1 | TRBV19 | NA | medium-sized | TGTGCCAGTAGCGATAGGGGGTATACTGAAGCTTTCTTT | CASSDRGYTEAFF
TRBJ1-3 | TRBV11-2 | NA | NA | TGTGCCAGCAGCTTCGACACCATATATTTT | CASSFDTIYF
TRBJ1-5 | TRBV19 | NA | NA | TGTGCCAGTAGTAATCAGGGTTACAATCAGCCCCAGCATTTT | CASSNQGYNQPQHF
TRBJ1-2 | TRBV27 | NA | NA | TGTGCCAGCAGTTTTTCCCTCACATCCTATGGCTACACCTTC | CASSFSLTSYGYTF
TRBJ1-2 | TRBV6-5 | NA | NA | TGTGCCAGCAGTTCCCTGTTGGGGGTGACCAACTATGGCTACACCTTC | CASSSLLGVTNYGYTF
TRBJ2-1 | TRBV12-3/TRBV12-4 | TRBD2 | NA | TGTGCCAGCAGGGGACTAGCGGGAGGTCGTAACAATGAGCAGTTCTTC | CASRGLAGGRNNEQFF
TRBJ1-6 | TRBV11-3 | TRBD1 | NA | TGTGCCAGCAGCTTACAGGGGGCGAAGAACAATTCACCCCTCCACTTT | CASSLQGAKNNSPLHF
TRBJ2-7 | TRBV29-1 | TRBD2 | medium-sized | TGCAGCGTCGGACTAGGAGGATACGAGCAGTACTTC | CSVGLGGYEQYF
TRBJ2-7 | TRBV14 | NA | few | TGTGCCAGCAGCAAGGCTGGGTGGAGGGATCGGCAGTACTTC | CASSKAGWRDRQYF
TRBJ1-6 | TRBV29-1 | TRBD1 | medium-sized | TGCAGCGTTGCCGACGGACAGGGGAATTCACCCCTCCACTTT | CSVADGQGNSPLHF
TRBJ2-1 | TRBV6-5 | NA | medium-sized | TGTGCCAGCTCGGGCGCGGGTTACAATGAGCAGTTCTTC | CASSGAGYNEQFF
TRBJ1-1 | TRBV7-9 | TRBD1 | NA | TGTGCCAGAAGCCCGGACAGGGGGTACACTGAAGCTTTCTTT | CARSPDRGYTEAFF
TRBJ2-3 | TRBV11-3 | TRBD2 | few | TGTGCCAGCAGCCCAGGGACTAGCGGGCAGTATTTT | CASSPGTSGQYF
TRBJ2-5 | TRBV30 | NA | medium-sized | TGTGCCTGGAGGTCCAGCGACCAAGAGACCCAGTACTTC | CAWRSSDQETQYF
TRBJ2-1 | TRBV7-2 | TRBD2 | NA | TGTGCCAGCAGCTTAGAGGTGCGGGGGAGTGAGCAGTTCTTC | CASSLEVRGSEQFF
TRBJ2-7 | TRBV13 | TRBD1 | few | TGTGCCAGCAGCTTAGGACTGCCGGGACAGGGGTACCACGAGCAGTACTTC | CASSLGLPGQGYHEQYF
TRBJ2-7 | TRBV6-1 | NA | NA | TGTGCCAGCAGTGACCGGAGCGGGACAGAGGGCTACGAGCAGTACTTC | CASSDRSGTEGYEQYF
TRBJ1-2 | TRBV6-5 | NA | few | TGTGCCAGCATAAACGGACCCTATGGCTACACCTTC | CASINGPYGYTF
TRBJ2-1 | TRBV19 | NA | few | TGTGCCAGTAGTCCCCACTGGGGGCGGGTTGGCAATGAGCAGTTCTTC | CASSPHWGRVGNEQFF
TRBJ2-7 | TRBV29-1 | NA | medium-sized | TGCAGCGTTGATGGTTTGCGGGACAGAGATTCCTACGAGCAGTACTTC | CSVDGLRDRDSYEQYF
TRBJ2-1 | TRBV5-6 | NA | NA | TGTGCCAGCAGCTATTCTACGGCGTACAATGAGCAGTTCTTC | CASSYSTAYNEQFF
TRBJ1-5 | TRBV19 | NA | medium-sized | TGTGCCAGTAGTCCGGGACTCGTTGGGCCCCAGCATTTT | CASSPGLVGPQHF
TRBJ2-2 | TRBV6-5 | TRBD1 | medium-sized | TGTGCCAGCAGGGGGGACAGGCCGAACACCGGGGAGCTGTTTTTT | CASRGDRPNTGELFF
TRBJ1-1 | TRBV6-5 | NA | NA | TGTGCCACCTCGGGGAGGAACACTGAAGCTTTCTTT | CATSGRNTEAFF
TRBJ2-3 | TRBV7-9 | NA | NA | TGTGCCAGCAGCTTTCTGGCCCTAGCGAGACAAGATACGCAGTATTTT | CASSFLALARQDTQYF
TRBJ1-2 | TRBV12-3/TRBV12-4 | NA | few | TGTGCCAGCAGTTTAGCGTTGACCGAGGGAGGCTACACCTTC | CASSLALTEGGYTF
TRBJ1-3 | TRBV29-1 | TRBD1 | medium-sized | TGCAGCGTAGACAGGGCTGGAGGAAACACCATATATTTT | CSVDRAGGNTIYF
TRBJ2-3 | TRBV11-3 | TRBD1 | few | TGTGCCAGCAGCCCCGTGTCCTACAGGGGTACAGATACGCAGTATTTT | CASSPVSYRGTDTQYF
TRBJ2-1 | TRBV27 | NA | NA | TGTGCCAGCAGTTTAGGGGGGTACTCCTACAATGAGCAGTTCTTC | CASSLGGYSYNEQFF
TRBJ2-1 | TRBV27 | TRBD2 | few | TGTGCCAGCAGTTTCACTAGCGGGAGTCGGTATGAGCAGTTCTTC | CASSFTSGSRYEQFF
TRBJ2-1 | TRBV6-1 | TRBD2 | NA | TGTGCCAGCAGGGGGGTTGGACTAGCGGGTTACAATGAGCAGTTCTTC | CASRGVGLAGYNEQFF
TRBJ1-1 | TRBV5-1 | NA | few | TGCGCCAGCAGCTTGGAGGGCAGGAAAACTGAAGCTTTCTTT | CASSLEGRKTEAFF
TRBJ2-7 | TRBV27 | TRBD1 | NA | TGTGCCAGCAGTTTCCGCGCGGTCGGACAGGGGCAAGGCGAGCAGTACTTC | CASSFRAVGQGQGEQYF
TRBJ1-6 | TRBV27 | TRBD1 | NA | TGTGCCAGCAGCCCCGGGGCCAGGGGGGCTACGTGGTATTCACCCCTCCACTTT | CASSPGARGATWYSPLHF
TRBJ1-2 | TRBV27 | NA | few | TGTGCCAGCAGTTTTAAGGTCATAAGGTCCTATGGCTACACCTTC | CASSFKVIRSYGYTF